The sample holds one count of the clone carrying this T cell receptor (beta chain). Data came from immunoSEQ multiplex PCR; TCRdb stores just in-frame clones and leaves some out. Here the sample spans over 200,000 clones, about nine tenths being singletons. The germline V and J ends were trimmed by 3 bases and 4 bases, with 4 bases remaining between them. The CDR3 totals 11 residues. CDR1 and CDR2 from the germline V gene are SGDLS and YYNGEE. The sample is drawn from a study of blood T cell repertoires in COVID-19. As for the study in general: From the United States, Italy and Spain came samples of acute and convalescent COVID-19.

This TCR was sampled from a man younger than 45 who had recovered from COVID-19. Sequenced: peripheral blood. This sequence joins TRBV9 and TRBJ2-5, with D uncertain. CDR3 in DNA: TGTGCCAGCAGCGCCCGAGAGACCCAGTACTTC. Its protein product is CASSARETQYF.